This record looks at one TCR beta chain sequence and its context. The ends were cut back, 2 bases at V and 1 base at J, with 17 bases in the middle. The CDR3 totals 17 residues. The germline V gene has CDR1 MDHEN and CDR2 SYDVKM. This sample is part of a study of T cell changes during pregnancy in multiple sclerosis. Measured with immunoSEQ multiplex PCR; TCRdb has only the in-frame clones, and not every one. The table records roughly 42,000 clones, 85% to 90% of them present only once. The gene calls are TRBV28 and TRBJ2-5, with a tentative D call TRBD1 (6 bases). The receptor was derived from a female donor with multiple sclerosis, enrolled in a pregnancy study. Source: CD4+ T cells from peripheral blood mononuclear cells, taken in the first trimester of pregnancy. Here the CDR3 DNA reads TGTGCCAGCAGTTTAAAGGAGAGAACGGACAGCCAAGAGACCCAGTACTTC. Translating it yields CASSLKERTDSQETQYF.